These T cell receptor beta chains were read from a single sample in a study of T-cell reconstitution after alpha-beta-depleted transplantation in children. MiXCR, run by TCRdb on the PCR reads, gives a single entry per CDR3 protein. The data contain 200,000 to 300,000 distinct CDR3 sequences, 20% to 30% of them singletons. The sample in question was PBMCs, mostly from graft donor cells, obtained 360 days after TCRalphabeta/CD19-depleted stem cell transplant. The origin of the receptors is a female patient between 2 and 15 years old who had a stem cell transplant for congenital amegakaryocytic thrombocytopenia, so the T cells may come from the graft donor. Each CDR3 is given with its conserved first and last residue. A D gene is named only where the DNA matches it firmly. The size of a clone is reported for some rows only, either as once, few or many, or as a class for expanded clones.

v_gene: TRBV4-1; j_gene: TRBJ1-5; abundance: NA; d_gene: NA; len: 16; CDR3nt: TGCGCCAGCAGCCAGAACCCGGGTATCGATTATCAGCCCCAGCATTTT; CDR3aa: CASSQNPGIDYQPQHF
v_gene: TRBV5-1; j_gene: TRBJ2-1; abundance: few; d_gene: NA; len: 15; CDR3nt: TGCGCCAGCAGCTTGGCGGGGGCCACCTACAATGAGCAGTTCTTC; CDR3aa: CASSLAGATYNEQFF
v_gene: TRBV12-3/TRBV12-4; j_gene: TRBJ1-1; abundance: NA; d_gene: TRBD1; len: 13; CDR3nt: TGTGCCAGCACCCCAGGGGGGAACACTGAAGCTTTCTTT; CDR3aa: CASTPGGNTEAFF
v_gene: TRBV7-9; j_gene: TRBJ1-1; abundance: NA; d_gene: NA; len: 10; CDR3nt: TGTGCCAGCTACAGCACTGAAGCTTTCTTT; CDR3aa: CASYSTEAFF
v_gene: TRBV13; j_gene: TRBJ1-3; abundance: NA; d_gene: NA; len: 14; CDR3nt: TGTGCCAGCAGCCCAGCTATGGCGGGAAACACCATATATTTT; CDR3aa: CASSPAMAGNTIYF
v_gene: TRBV6-2/TRBV6-3; j_gene: TRBJ2-3; abundance: NA; d_gene: NA; len: 14; CDR3nt: TGTGCCAGCAAGGTTAGCGTTCGCACAGATACGCAGTATTTT; CDR3aa: CASKVSVRTDTQYF
v_gene: TRBV18; j_gene: TRBJ2-7; abundance: few; d_gene: TRBD1; len: 15; CDR3nt: TGTGCCAGCTCACCTCCCGGGACAGGGGGCTACGAGCAGTACTTC; CDR3aa: CASSPPGTGGYEQYF
v_gene: TRBV7-2; j_gene: TRBJ2-6; abundance: NA; d_gene: NA; len: 13; CDR3nt: TGTGCCAGCCAACACTCTGGGGCCAACGTCCTGACTTTC; CDR3aa: CASQHSGANVLTF
v_gene: TRBV5-1; j_gene: TRBJ2-1; abundance: few; d_gene: NA; len: 16; CDR3nt: TGCGCCAGCAGCTTGGTTATGCCGTCCTCCTACAATGAGCAGTTCTTC; CDR3aa: CASSLVMPSSYNEQFF
v_gene: TRBV7-2; j_gene: TRBJ2-3; abundance: few; d_gene: TRBD2; len: 13; CDR3nt: TGTGCCAGCAGGCCGGGGGGGCCGAATACGCAGTATTTT; CDR3aa: CASRPGGPNTQYF
v_gene: TRBV14; j_gene: TRBJ1-1; abundance: few; d_gene: NA; len: 13; CDR3nt: TGTGCCAGCAGCCAAGATCCCATCTCCAAAGCTTTCTTT; CDR3aa: CASSQDPISKAFF
v_gene: TRBV20-1; j_gene: TRBJ2-5; abundance: NA; d_gene: TRBD1; len: 13; CDR3nt: TGCAGTGCCACGGCAGGACAGGTCCTAACCCAGTACTTC; CDR3aa: CSATAGQVLTQYF
v_gene: TRBV12-3/TRBV12-4; j_gene: TRBJ1-4; abundance: few; d_gene: TRBD1; len: 15; CDR3nt: TGTGCCAGCAGCCTCAGACAGGGGGCTGGAGAAAAACTGTTTTTT; CDR3aa: CASSLRQGAGEKLFF
v_gene: TRBV7-9; j_gene: TRBJ1-6; abundance: NA; d_gene: NA; len: 14; CDR3nt: TGTGCCAGCAGCTTTTGGGACCCTAATTCACCCCTCCACTTT; CDR3aa: CASSFWDPNSPLHF
v_gene: TRBV2; j_gene: TRBJ2-7; abundance: NA; d_gene: NA; len: 13; CDR3nt: TGTGCCAGCAGTGGGGGGACCCTTTACGAGCAGTACTTC; CDR3aa: CASSGGTLYEQYF
v_gene: TRBV4-1; j_gene: TRBJ1-5; abundance: few; d_gene: NA; len: 17; CDR3nt: TGCGCCAGCAGCCAAGAAGGGTGGGTAAGCTTCAATCAGCCCCAGCATTTT; CDR3aa: CASSQEGWVSFNQPQHF
v_gene: TRBV7-9; j_gene: TRBJ2-1; abundance: NA; d_gene: NA; len: 14; CDR3nt: TGTGCCAGCAGCTCTTACAGTGATAACAATGAGCAGTTCTTC; CDR3aa: CASSSYSDNNEQFF
v_gene: TRBV16; j_gene: TRBJ2-7; abundance: NA; d_gene: TRBD1; len: 14; CDR3nt: TGTGCCAGCAGCCGACGGGACAGGCCCTACGAGCAGTACTTC; CDR3aa: CASSRRDRPYEQYF
v_gene: TRBV12-3/TRBV12-4; j_gene: TRBJ2-3; abundance: few; d_gene: NA; len: 15; CDR3nt: TGTGCCAGCAACGTTAGACGGGGTTTTGGAGATACGCAGTATTTT; CDR3aa: CASNVRRGFGDTQYF
v_gene: TRBV20-1; j_gene: TRBJ2-7; abundance: few; d_gene: NA; len: 14; CDR3nt: TGCAGTGCTAGACGGACGGGTAGCTCCTACGAGCAGTACTTC; CDR3aa: CSARRTGSSYEQYF
v_gene: TRBV29-1; j_gene: TRBJ2-1; abundance: NA; d_gene: TRBD2; len: 16; CDR3nt: TGCAGCGTTGAAGGCCAGCGGGGGCAACCCTACAATGAGCAGTTCTTC; CDR3aa: CSVEGQRGQPYNEQFF
v_gene: TRBV5-1; j_gene: TRBJ2-6; abundance: NA; d_gene: NA; len: 18; CDR3nt: TGCGCCAGCAGCTTGGTAGGCAAAGGGGACCCTGGGGCCAACGTCCTGACTTTC; CDR3aa: CASSLVGKGDPGANVLTF